Presented here are 30 T cell receptor beta chains from one specimen sequenced in a study of T-cell memory formation after mild COVID-19. TCRdb fed the 5' RACE reads into MiXCR, producing one record per CDR3 protein. This table has 300,000 to 400,000 distinct CDR3 sequences, around 30% appearing once. The sequenced sample was PBMCs or a T cell subset sorted from them (not recorded which). Receptor source: an adult woman who had mild COVID-19 (a few samples of this study predate the infection). Cell type and time point are not known.

This clonotype occurred a few times. The chain combines TRBV24-1 with TRBJ2-1; TRBD1 matches 7 bases. The CDR3 has 15 residues. Germline lookup yields CDR1 KGHDR and CDR2 SFDVKD. J lost 5 bases, V lost 9 bases, and 12 bases had no gene match. The DNA of the CDR3 is TGTGCCACCTCGAAACCTGGGACAGCTGACAATGAGCAGTTCTTC. It encodes CATSKPGTADNEQFF.

The table lists this clonotype with a few counts. This chain connects TRBV7-2 to TRBJ1-5, with D unclear. The germline V and J ends were trimmed by 5 bases and 0 bases, with 11 bases remaining between them. The germline V gene encodes CDR1 SGHTA and CDR2 FQGNSA. CDR3 length equals 15 residues. In DNA, the CDR3 is TGTGCCAGCAGCCGCAGGTGTTCTAGCAATCAGCCCCAGCATTTT. Its translation: CASSRRCSSNQPQHF.

This chain joins TRBV4-1 and TRBJ2-3; 10 bases agree with TRBD2. Germline assignment: CDR1 MGHRA and CDR2 YSYEKL. The CDR3 totals 18 residues. Germline trimming cut 4 bases from V and 2 bases from J; bases unmatched to any gene: 12. This chain's CDR3 is CASSRKSSGGQATDTQYF. In DNA, the CDR3 is TGCGCCAGCAGCCGAAAGTCTAGCGGGGGCCAAGCCACAGATACGCAGTATTTT.

This clonotype was observed a few times. The genes are TRBV6-5 and TRBJ2-1, with D unresolved. CDR1 is MNHEY, CDR2 SVGAGI, per germline. The V and J ends lost 6 bases and 5 bases respectively, with 11 bases between them. This CDR3 has 13 residues. CDR3 protein: CASSHFRDNEQFF. The CDR3 nucleotides are TGTGCCAGCAGCCATTTTCGGGACAATGAGCAGTTCTTC.

The chain joins TRBV2 to TRBJ2-7; 9 nucleotides match TRBD2. Germline V gene lookup returns CDR1 SNHLY and CDR2 FYNNEI. The V segment lost 7 bases and the J segment 2 bases; nucleotides outside the gene matches: 6. The CDR3 is made up of 14 amino acids. CDR3 in amino acids: CASTGAGGTYEQYF. The CDR3 DNA reads as TGTGCCAGCACGGGAGCGGGGGGCACCTACGAGCAGTACTTC.

This clonotype has more than one count but fewer than ten. This rearrangement joins TRBV6-2 or TRBV6-3 to TRBJ2-1, with TRBD2 identical over 13 bases. This CDR3 is built from 16 residues. V dropped 8 bases and J dropped 4; count of bases not matched to a gene: 8. CDR1 and CDR2 from the germline V gene are MNHEY and SVGEGT. CDR3 sequence: CASSSGLAGPYNEQFF. CDR3 DNA sequence: TGTGCCAGCTCCTCGGGACTAGCGGGACCTTACAATGAGCAGTTCTTC.

This chain uses TRBV29-1 with TRBJ1-5; 7 nucleotides agree with TRBD1. Germline V gene data show CDR1 as SQVTM and CDR2 as ANQGSEA. V trimming: 4 bases; J trimming: 0 bases; junction bases outside the gene matches: 6. The CDR3 extends over 15 amino acids. The CDR3 bases are TGCAGCGTTGTCTCCGGGACAGATAGCAATCAGCCCCAGCATTTT. This translates into CSVVSGTDSNQPQHF.

This chain connects TRBV29-1 to TRBJ2-7, with D tentatively TRBD1 or TRBD2 (5 bases each). Per germline, CDR1 SQVTM and CDR2 ANQGSEA. With 4 bases removed from V and 0 bases from J, the gap between germline ends came to 7 bases. CDR3 length: 12 residues. The CDR3 coding sequence is TGCAGCGTTGTTGGGACCTCCTACGAGCAGTACTTC. It encodes CSVVGTSYEQYF.

The chain joins TRBV3-1 to TRBJ2-7; 12 bases line up with TRBD2. The CDR3 has 16 residues. V dropped 4 bases and J dropped 2; count of bases not matched to a gene: 6. Germline-derived CDR1 and CDR2 are LGHDT and YNNKEL (reference sequence). In DNA form, the CDR3 reads TGTGCCAGCAGCCCCGGACTAGCGGGGTCCACCTACGAGCAGTACTTC. It yields the protein CASSPGLAGSTYEQYF.

This clonotype has only a few counts. This chain joins TRBV15 and TRBJ2-5; weak D call: TRBD2 (5 bases). The CDR3 extends over 17 amino acids. V was cut by 1 base and J by 5 bases, with 20 bases left in between. Germline CDR1 LNHNV, CDR2 YYDKDF (reference sequence). The CDR3 is CATSRVDSELFQETQYF. The CDR3 DNA sequence: TGTGCCACCAGCAGAGTAGATAGCGAACTATTCCAGGAGACCCAGTACTTC.

This chain connects TRBV29-1 to TRBJ2-3; no definite D call. Looked up from germline, CDR1 is SQVTM and CDR2 is ANQGSEA. The CDR3 loop spans 13 amino acids. Trimming shortened V by 3 bases and J by 9 bases, and 16 bases separated the two germline ends. Here the CDR3 DNA reads TGCAGCGTTGACTTATCCAGACCCTTCACGCAGTATTTT. It encodes CSVDLSRPFTQYF.

This clonotype turned up a few times. This chain joins TRBV30 and TRBJ2-7, with D hard to call. The V and J ends lost 4 bases and 4 bases respectively, with 5 bases between them. There are 10 residues in the CDR3. Germline loops: CDR1 GTSNPN, CDR2 SVGIG (reference sequence). The CDR3 protein is CAWMSYEQYF. The DNA of the CDR3 is TGTGCCTGGATGTCGTACGAGCAGTACTTC.

The chain joins TRBV12-3 or TRBV12-4 to TRBJ2-1; D gene unclear. The length of the CDR3 is 13 residues. Trimming stripped 0 bases from V and 6 bases from J, with 6 bases between. In DNA form, the CDR3 reads TGTGCCAGCAGTTTAGCCCAGCCCAATGAGCAGTTCTTC. Translation: CASSLAQPNEQFF.

The rearrangement uses TRBV5-6 and TRBJ1-2; D remains unclear. V gave up 2 bases and J gave up 8 bases, with 13 bases separating them. Germline-derived CDR1 and CDR2 are SGHDT and YYEEEE. The CDR3 length is 13 residues. CDR3 nucleotide sequence: TGTGCCAGCAGCTTCTTCCTGCAGATAGGCTACACCTTC. This sequence encodes CASSFFLQIGYTF.

The CDR3 DNA reads TGTGCTAGTGGTTTGGAGCGGGGGGTTAATGAGCAGTTCTTC. It encodes CASGLERGVNEQFF. The chain uses TRBV12-5 and TRBJ2-1; 9 positions match TRBD2. CDR1 and CDR2 from the germline V gene are LGHNT and FRNRAP. Trimming cost V 1 base and J 7 bases; bases outside gene matches: 2. The CDR3 extends over 14 amino acids.

This chain links TRBV7-6 with TRBJ2-2, with 8 bases matching TRBD1. The CDR3 spans 14 residues. The V gene end was trimmed by 4 bases and the J gene end by 4 bases; junction bases not matched to a gene: 2. Germline CDR1 and CDR2: SGHVS and FNYEAQ. CDR3 nucleotides: TGTGCCAGCAGCTCGACAGGGGCCACCGGGGAGCTGTTTTTT. Translating gives CASSSTGATGELFF.

The chain joins TRBV7-9 to TRBJ2-7, with TRBD1 identical over 8 bases. Germline V gene data show CDR1 as SEHNR and CDR2 as FQNEAQ (reference sequence). The CDR3 runs to 14 residues. V gave up 4 bases and J gave up 2 bases; unmatched junction bases: 4. CDR3 DNA sequence: TGTGCCAGCAGCTCCCAACAGGGGGCCTACGAGCAGTACTTC. Residues: CASSSQQGAYEQYF.

The chain links TRBV7-9 to TRBJ2-7; D possibly uses TRBD1 or TRBD2 (5 bases each). In germline, CDR1 is SEHNR, CDR2 FQNEAQ (reference sequence). This CDR3 region has 13 residues. Trimming pared 1 base from V and 7 bases from J, leaving 11 bases between. The CDR3 region is CASSLVLWGEQYF. CDR3 sequence (DNA): TGTGCCAGCAGCTTAGTACTCTGGGGGGAGCAGTACTTC. Combining the CDR3 with reference TRBV7-9 and TRBJ2-7 gives the whole variable domain DTGVSQNPRHKITKRGQNVTFRCDPISEHNRLYWYRQTLGQGPEFLTYFQNEAQLEKSRLLSDRFSAERPKGSFSTLEIQRTEQGDSAMYLCASSLVLWGEQYFGPGTRLTVT.

The gene calls are TRBV25-1 and TRBJ2-1, with TRBD2 matching 11 bases. The CDR3 runs 22 residues. The V segment lost 5 bases and the J segment 3 bases; nucleotides outside the gene matches: 24. CDR1 and CDR2 (germline): MGHDK, SYGVNS. CDR3 sequence (DNA): TGTGCCAGCAGTAGCGTTTCTACAGAAGGCCTGACTAGCGGGAAGGGCTACAATGAGCAGTTCTTC. Its protein is CASSSVSTEGLTSGKGYNEQFF. Full variable domain (remainder filled in from reference TRBV25-1 and TRBJ2-1): EADIYQTPRYLVIGTGKKITLECSQTMGHDKMYWYQQDPGMELHLIHYSYGVNSTEKGDLSSESTVSRIRTEHFPLTLESARPSHTSQYLCASSSVSTEGLTSGKGYNEQFFGPGTRLTVL.

This clonotype came up a few times. The chain recombines TRBV5-6 with TRBJ2-3, with D possibly matching TRBD2 (6 bases). V dropped 0 bases and J dropped 4 bases, with 15 bases sitting between them. The CDR3 has 16 amino acids. Germline-derived CDR1 and CDR2 are SGHDT and YYEEEE. CDR3 DNA sequence: TGTGCCAGCAGCTTGGAGCCGGGACTCCTCGCAGATACGCAGTATTTT. It is translated as CASSLEPGLLADTQYF.

The CDR3 region is CASSHPRGDPRDEQFF. CDR3 bases: TGCGCCAGCAGCCATCCTAGGGGGGACCCTCGGGATGAGCAGTTCTTC. The rearrangement joins TRBV4-1 to TRBJ2-1; D tentatively reads TRBD1 or TRBD2 (6 bases each). V lost 3 bases, J lost 8 bases, and 20 bases lay in between. The CDR3 has 16 residues. Germline V gene sequence: CDR1 MGHRA, CDR2 YSYEKL.

Written as DNA, the CDR3 is TGCAGTGCTAGGTCCAGCGGGCACGGGGAGCTGTTTTTT. It yields the protein CSARSSGHGELFF. The gene calls are TRBV20-1 and TRBJ2-2; the D gene is possibly TRBD2 (6 bases). Trimming removed 3 bases at V and 7 bases at J, with 12 bases between. Germline V CDR1 and CDR2: DFQATT, SNEGSKA (reference sequence). The CDR3 spans 13 residues.

This clonotype was picked up a small number of times. The chain links TRBV10-3 to TRBJ2-5; a possible D gene is TRBD2 (6 bases). Germline V gives CDR1 ENHRY, CDR2 SYGVKD. Between the trimmed V and J ends, which lost 8 bases and 3 bases, there was a span of 10 bases. This CDR3 has 12 residues. This CDR3 reads CAISGGEETQYF. Here the CDR3 DNA reads TGTGCCATCTCCGGAGGGGAAGAGACCCAGTACTTC.

This chain connects TRBV7-9 to TRBJ2-3, with D tentatively TRBD1 (6 bases). The CDR3 covers 16 residues. Trimming took off 3 bases at V and 5 bases at J, with 18 bases between the two ends. The germline V gene has CDR1 SEHNR and CDR2 FQNEAQ (reference sequence). The DNA of the CDR3 is TGTGCCAGCAGCTTCCCTACAGGGAGCCCCGGAGATACGCAGTATTTT. This gives the protein CASSFPTGSPGDTQYF.

J is TRBJ2-3 and V is TRBV11-2, with TRBD2 identical over 12 bases. The germline V gene has CDR1 SGHAT and CDR2 FQNNGV. Trimming at V came to 4 bases and at J to 2 bases, leaving 7 bases not matched to a gene. This CDR3 spans 17 amino acids. The CDR3 protein is CASSSLTSGGPTDTQYF. The CDR3 bases are TGTGCCAGCAGCTCCCTAACTAGCGGGGGGCCCACAGATACGCAGTATTTT.

V and J are TRBV4-3 and TRBJ2-1; D ambiguous. CDR3 length: 18 residues. Trimming removed 0 bases at V and 2 bases at J, with 17 bases between. The germline gives CDR1 LGHNA, CDR2 YSLEER. The CDR3: CASSQDRRGFKAYNEQFF. The DNA for the CDR3 is TGCGCCAGCAGCCAAGATCGAAGAGGTTTTAAGGCCTACAATGAGCAGTTCTTC.

The chain is built from TRBV12-3 or TRBV12-4 and TRBJ2-1; TRBD2 aligns across 9 bases. V lost 7 bases to trimming and J lost 8 bases; unmatched junction nucleotides: 15. The CDR3 is 16 amino acids. The CDR3 region is CASTIWGAGGPHEQFF. The DNA for the CDR3 is TGTGCCAGCACCATTTGGGGAGCGGGGGGCCCCCATGAGCAGTTCTTC.

This clonotype appeared a few times. This chain joins TRBV5-5 and TRBJ2-1; 9 positions agree with TRBD1. CDR3 length: 15 amino acids. Germline CDR1 reads SGHKS; CDR2 reads YYEKEE (reference sequence). With V trimmed by 5 bases and J by 4 bases, 7 bases remained unmatched. CDR3 amino acids: CASRREGQGYNEQFF. CDR3 DNA: TGTGCCAGCAGACGAGAGGGACAGGGTTACAATGAGCAGTTCTTC.

This rearrangement joins TRBV2 to TRBJ2-7, with a weak D call TRBD2 (6 bases). Trimming stripped 8 bases from V and 2 bases from J, with 13 bases between. The CDR3 totals 13 residues. Looked up from germline, CDR1 is SNHLY and CDR2 is FYNNEI. The CDR3 protein is CASLEGFTYEQYF. The CDR3 DNA reads as TGTGCCAGCTTGGAGGGGTTCACCTACGAGCAGTACTTC.

There are a few counts of this clonotype. V gene TRBV24-1 combines with J gene TRBJ2-2; D is ambiguous. The CDR3 consists of 15 residues. CDR1 and CDR2 from the germline V gene are KGHDR and SFDVKD. V lost 3 bases and J lost 0, with 7 bases in between. CDR3: CATSDPPPNTGELFF. CDR3 nucleotide sequence: TGTGCCACCAGTGATCCCCCACCGAACACCGGGGAGCTGTTTTTT.